The clone carrying this T cell receptor beta chain has a count of ten or more. As yet, its antigen is unknown. The length of the CDR3 is 14 residues. The V and J ends lost 0 bases and 3 bases respectively, with 9 bases between them. Looked up from germline, CDR1 is LGHNA and CDR2 is YSLEER. TCRdb reprocessed the 5' RACE reads via MiXCR and lists one record per CDR3 protein. The data show more than 150,000 distinct CDR3 sequences, around 13% seen once. These data originate in a study of CD8 T cells in ankylosing spondylitis. Regarding the study as a whole: Significantly higher representation of disease-linked clones was reported for matched ankylosing spondylitis synovial fluid. Disease-linked clones were found to be CD8+ and relatively rare in peripheral blood. Earlier reports found some motif variants in synovial fluid and blood in reactive arthritis.

The chain combines TRBV4-3 with TRBJ2-7; D is perhaps TRBD2 (5 bases). Sequencing was done on a sample of blood, either unsorted or a sorted T cell fraction (not recorded which). This sequence was found in a female donor with ankylosing spondylitis or in good health (not recorded which). As DNA, the CDR3 is TGCGCCAGCAGCCAAGACGGGGAGTTCTACGAGCAGTACTTC. Translated: CASSQDGEFYEQYF.